This is a list of T cell receptor beta chains from one sample in a study of blood T cell repertoires in COVID-19. TCRdb's copy holds only in-frame clones and misses some; the assay was immunoSEQ multiplex PCR. The data hold roughly 260,000 clones, with around 90% observed a single time. Material: peripheral blood. The receptor source for this set is a person aged 18-35 years with COVID-19, enrolled during active disease. The CDR3 runs from the conserved cysteine through the conserved F or W. The order of the fields is clone size, D gene, J gene, V gene, CDR3 DNA, CDR3 protein. D genes are given only for firm matches. Size values are once, few and many counts, or a class for expanded clones, and some rows have none.

clone_size: .; d_call: TRBD1; j_call: TRBJ1-6; v_call: TRBV10-3; cdr3_nt: TGTGCCATCAGTGACCCTAGCTGGACTCCGTGGTTAGGGACAGATAATTCACCCCTCCACTTT; cdr3_aa: CAISDPSWTPWLGTDNSPLHF
clone_size: .; d_call: .; j_call: TRBJ1-6; v_call: TRBV6-5; cdr3_nt: TGTGCCAGCAGGGACGGAGGGGATTCACCCCTCCACTTT; cdr3_aa: CASRDGGDSPLHF
clone_size: .; d_call: .; j_call: TRBJ1-2; v_call: TRBV19; cdr3_nt: TGTGCCAGTAGTATTGGGGCGGCATATGGCTACACCTTC; cdr3_aa: CASSIGAAYGYTF
clone_size: .; d_call: TRBD2; j_call: TRBJ2-3; v_call: TRBV10-3; cdr3_nt: TGTGCCATCAGTGCAATAGCGGGGGCCACAGATACGCAGTATTTT; cdr3_aa: CAISAIAGATDTQYF
clone_size: .; d_call: TRBD1; j_call: TRBJ1-1; v_call: TRBV29-1; cdr3_nt: TGCAGCGTAGAGAGACAGGGGGCATGGACTGAAGCTTTCTTT; cdr3_aa: CSVERQGAWTEAFF
clone_size: .; d_call: TRBD1; j_call: TRBJ1-2; v_call: TRBV28; cdr3_nt: TGTGCCAGCCTGACAGGGGGCGGAATCTATGGCTACACCTTC; cdr3_aa: CASLTGGGIYGYTF
clone_size: .; d_call: .; j_call: TRBJ2-3; v_call: TRBV27; cdr3_nt: TGTGCCAGCAGTTTAGTCGCGGGATATCGAGATACGCAGTATTTT; cdr3_aa: CASSLVAGYRDTQYF
clone_size: once; d_call: .; j_call: TRBJ2-7; v_call: TRBV28; cdr3_nt: TGTGCCAGCACTCTCCCCGGGACTTACGAGCAGTACTTC; cdr3_aa: CASTLPGTYEQYF
clone_size: .; d_call: .; j_call: TRBJ1-2; v_call: TRBV7-9; cdr3_nt: TGTGCCAGCAGCTTAAGGGGCCCTTCATATGGCTACACCTTC; cdr3_aa: CASSLRGPSYGYTF
clone_size: once; d_call: TRBD1; j_call: TRBJ2-6; v_call: TRBV2; cdr3_nt: TGTGCCAGCAGTGGGGGGACAGGGGGCGCGGTAACTGGGGCCAACGTCCTGACTTTC; cdr3_aa: CASSGGTGGAVTGANVLTF